The 19 T cell receptor beta chains reported below all come from one sample, sequenced in a study of metastatic and nonmetastatic thyroid tumors. Using MiXCR, TCRdb re-called clones from the PCR reads. The data show 15,000 to 20,000 clones, around 23% seen once. No patient had received any treatment before thyroid surgery. Sequencing was performed on adjacent normal tissue. The origin of the receptors is a female donor with papillary thyroid cancer or a benign thyroid nodule (not recorded which). Some clones in this sample may be carry-over from other donors' samples.

As regards this clone: One junction end disagrees with the germline gene, perhaps due to a read error. J is TRBJ2-4 and V is TRBV20-1; no clear D. This CDR3 has 11 amino acids. Germline V gives CDR1 DFQATT, CDR2 SNEGSKA (reference sequence). This CDR3 is CGARYRGIQYF. DNA for the CDR3: TGCGGTGCTAGATATCGAGGCATTCAGTACTTC.

This clone was observed a handful of times. The chain uses TRBV7-4 and TRBJ2-7; D ambiguous. The V and J ends lost 2 bases and 2 bases respectively, with 13 bases between them. The CDR3 spans 15 residues. Germline V lookup: CDR1 SGHVT, CDR2 SQSDAQ. CDR3: CASSLRSLGPYEQYF. The CDR3 region has the DNA TGTGCCAGCAGCTTACGGTCCTTAGGGCCCTACGAGCAGTACTTC.

The chain has TRBV11-2 and TRBJ2-7; TRBD1 agrees at 7 bases. Germline CDR1 SGHAT, CDR2 FQNNGV. V gave up 2 bases and J gave up 7 bases; unmatched junction bases: 5. The CDR3 contains 13 residues. Here the CDR3 reads CASSLRKGAEQYF. The CDR3 nucleotides read TGTGCCAGCAGCTTACGAAAGGGGGCAGAGCAGTACTTC. The full variable domain, with the rest looked up from reference TRBV11-2 and TRBJ2-7, is EAGVAQSPRYKIIEKRQSVAFWCNPISGHATLYWYQQILGQGPKLLIQFQNNGVVDDSQLPKDRFSAERLKGVDSTLKIQPAKLEDSAVYLCASSLRKGAEQYFGPGTRLTVT.

There are many counts of this clone. This may arise from a read error, as a much more abundant clone is one base away. CDR3 sequence (DNA): TGTGCCGGAGAGGGGATGACCTACACAGATACGCAGTATTTT. The encoded protein is CAGEGMTYTDTQYF. V and J are TRBV2 and TRBJ2-3, with D perhaps given as TRBD1 or TRBD2 (5 bases each). Germline V gene sequence: CDR1 SNHLY, CDR2 FYNNEI. This CDR3 is built from 14 residues. V lost 11 bases and J 2 bases, leaving 17 bases between the germline ends.

This clone is classed as medium-sized. The chain uses TRBV27 and TRBJ1-5; TRBD1 aligns across 7 bases. The CDR3 totals 16 residues. From germline, CDR1 is MNHEY and CDR2 SMNVEV (reference sequence). The trim removed 0 bases at V and 6 bases at J, leaving 8 bases unmatched. CDR3 in amino acids: CASSLSAGTAGQPQHF. The CDR3, as DNA: TGTGCCAGCAGTTTATCGGCCGGGACAGCAGGTCAGCCCCAGCATTTT.

A word on this clone: A read error may produce the germline difference seen at one junction end. The chain couples TRBV12-3 or TRBV12-4 to TRBJ1-1; no definite D call. The CDR3 has 11 amino acids. The CDR3 sequence is CASSCNTESFF. The CDR3 region has the DNA TGTGCCAGCAGTTGTAACACTGAATCTTTCTTT.

This clone turned up a few times. V and J are TRBV10-2 and TRBJ2-1, with D perhaps matching TRBD1 or TRBD2 (5 bases each). CDR1 WSHSY and CDR2 SAAADI come from the germline V gene. The CDR3 sequence is 13 residues long. The CDR3 reads CVSGHKGYNEQFF. The CDR3 coding sequence is TGCGTATCGGGGCACAAGGGGTACAATGAGCAGTTCTTC.

This clone is judged medium-sized (0.01 to 0.1%). The rearrangement joins TRBV28 to TRBJ2-1; 8 nucleotides agree with TRBD1. Trimming cost V 4 bases and J 0 bases; bases outside gene matches: 14. The CDR3 totals 19 residues. Germline loops: CDR1 MDHEN, CDR2 SYDVKM. Here the CDR3 reads CASSSVDRAAYSSYNEQFF. In DNA, the CDR3 is TGTGCCAGCAGTTCAGTGGACAGGGCGGCTTATTCCTCCTACAATGAGCAGTTCTTC.

The CDR3 sequence is CSVETDRPGGTDTQYF. As DNA, the CDR3 is TGCAGCGTCGAGACAGACAGACCAGGAGGCACAGATACGCAGTATTTT. The V call is TRBV29-1, the J call TRBJ2-3, with a weak D call TRBD1 (5 bases). Deletions cut 6 bases from V and 1 base from J, with 20 bases between. CDR1 SQVTM and CDR2 ANQGSEA come from the germline V gene. The CDR3 extends over 16 amino acids.

This clone was seen ten or more times. The chain carries TRBV6-7 and TRBJ2-5; perhaps TRBD2 as D (6 bases). TRBV6-7 is an ORF for which the function is uncertain. V shed 0 bases and J shed 2 bases, with 10 bases lying between them. The CDR3 runs to 15 residues. The CDR3 DNA sequence: TGTGCCAGCAGTTACTCGACGGGAGCTCAAGAGACCCAGTACTTC. Translation: CASSYSTGAQETQYF.

This clone is labeled as medium-sized. CDR3: CASSLPGPLNTEAFF. The CDR3 DNA reads TGCGCCAGCAGCTTGCCAGGGCCCTTGAACACTGAAGCTTTCTTT. The V call is TRBV5-1, the J call TRBJ1-1, with D perhaps matching TRBD1 (5 bases). Germline CDR1 reads SGHRS; CDR2 reads YFSETQ. This CDR3 spans 15 amino acids. Trimming cost V 1 base and J 0 bases, with 10 bases left between them.

The sample holds a few counts of this clone. At one boundary the junction diverges from the germline segment, which might be a read error. V usage is TRBV6-5 and J usage is TRBJ2-5; no definite D call. This CDR3 is 13 amino acids long. Per germline, CDR1 MNHEY and CDR2 SVGAGI. The CDR3 spells CASSCTYQEAQYF. In DNA form, the CDR3 reads TGTGCCAGCAGTTGTACTTACCAAGAGGCCCAGTACTTC.

This rearrangement joins TRBV9 to TRBJ2-1; the D is unclear. Looked up from germline, CDR1 is SGDLS and CDR2 is YYNGEE. CDR3 length: 13 residues. Trimming took off 0 bases at V and 8 bases at J, with 9 bases between the two ends. The CDR3 loop is CASSVGGIDEQFF. The CDR3 DNA reads TGTGCCAGCAGCGTAGGTGGCATTGATGAGCAGTTCTTC.

In this sample, this clone turned up many times. The gene calls are TRBV9 and TRBJ1-3; 7 positions agree with TRBD1. This CDR3 is 15 amino acids long. V lost 3 bases and J lost 4; bases outside the gene matches: 7. The germline V gene encodes CDR1 SGDLS and CDR2 YYNGEE. The CDR3 coding sequence is TGTGCCAGCAGCGCGCAGACAGGGAGCGGAAACACCATATATTTT. This gives the protein CASSAQTGSGNTIYF.

This clone qualifies as medium-sized. The chain carries TRBV6-2 or TRBV6-3 and TRBJ1-2; D uncertain. The germline V gene encodes CDR1 MNHEY and CDR2 SVGEGT. Trimming removed 3 bases from V and 2 bases from J, with 7 bases in between. The CDR3 is 13 amino acids. This CDR3 is CASSYGFNYGYTF. The CDR3 coding sequence is TGTGCCAGCAGTTATGGATTCAACTATGGCTACACCTTC.

This clone is medium-sized (0.01 to 0.1%) by share. The V call is TRBV28, the J call TRBJ1-2; D is unclear. The CDR3 extends over 16 amino acids. V lost 4 bases and J lost 4, with 19 bases in between. CDR1 is MDHEN and CDR2 is SYDVKM in the germline V gene. CDR3 protein: CASSSIRGSLGYGYTF. The CDR3 region has the DNA TGTGCCAGCAGTTCGATCCGAGGGTCTTTGGGCTATGGCTACACCTTC.

Only a few counts were recorded for this clone. CDR3 residues: CATSSPTRREETQYF. The CDR3, as DNA: TGTGCCACCAGTTCTCCGACAAGGCGGGAAGAGACCCAGTACTTC. This chain joins TRBV24-1 and TRBJ2-5; a possible D gene is TRBD2 (5 bases). V was clipped by 6 bases and J by 3 bases, with 16 bases between them. This CDR3 has 15 amino acids. Germline CDR1 reads KGHDR; CDR2 reads SFDVKD.

The rearrangement links TRBV27 to TRBJ2-7, with 9 positions matching TRBD2. CDR3 size: 15 residues. The germline V gene has CDR1 MNHEY and CDR2 SMNVEV (reference sequence). V was clipped by 6 bases and J by 3 bases; unmatched bases: 9. CDR3 nucleotide sequence: TGTGCCAGCAGCTATAGCGGGGGCCCGATCTACGAGCAGTACTTC. It specifies CASSYSGGPIYEQYF.

This clone was seen ten or more times. Different DNA sequences within this sample yield the same CDR3. The CDR3 DNA is TGTGCCAGCAGTTTACTCCCGGGAGTACGGGTTCAAGAGACCCAGTACTTC. It yields the protein CASSLLPGVRVQETQYF. This chain connects TRBV28 to TRBJ2-5, with D perhaps matching TRBD2 (6 bases). The V gene's germline CDR1 is MDHEN and CDR2 SYDVKM. Trimming removed 2 bases at V and 2 bases at J, with 18 bases between. The CDR3 covers 17 residues.